The subject of this entry is one T cell receptor beta chain. The antigen is unknown. Recipients received nonmyeloablative bone marrow transplants from related graft donors, with transient mixed chimerism. This CDR3 is built from 14 residues. V gave up 5 bases and J gave up 5 bases, with 16 bases separating them. Germline CDR1 reads SGHTA; CDR2 reads FQGNSA. TCRdb's table, derived via immunoSEQ multiplex PCR, lists solely in-frame clones and lacks some. The sample yields 55,000 to 75,000 clones, around 87% seen once. The data belong to a study of Tregs in tolerant kidney transplant recipients. Study findings and constraints: This study did not directly address biological reproducibility.

The input for sequencing was CD4+ T cells from blood (PBMCs), taken 6 months after the transplant. The chain recombines TRBV7-2 with TRBJ2-7; no reliable D call. This TCR was sampled from a human patient who received a combined kidney and bone marrow transplant. The graft donor may account for some of the T cells. CDR3 residues: CASSPAAVTHEQYF. The CDR3 DNA reads TGTGCCAGCAGCCCCGCGGCCGTCACCCACGAGCAGTACTTC.